A single sample is the source of the 24 T cell receptor beta chains below, sequenced in a study of T-cell memory formation after mild COVID-19. TCRdb recomputed calls from the 5' RACE reads with MiXCR, one row per CDR3 protein. Seen here are under 600,000 distinct CDR3 sequences, about 20% observed once, and the top ten hold approximately 8.4%. The sequencing input was PBMCs or a T cell subset sorted from them (not recorded which). These receptors were obtained from an adult woman who had mild COVID-19 (a few samples of this study predate the infection). Cell type and time point are not known.

This clonotype was found many times. The V gene is TRBV20-1, the J gene TRBJ2-3; 13 bases are a match to TRBD2. Per germline, CDR1 DFQATT and CDR2 SNEGSKA (reference sequence). This CDR3 contains 16 residues. Trimming removed 5 bases from V and 4 bases from J; junction bases left unmatched: 9. CDR3 residues: CSASGLAGVEADTQYF. The CDR3 DNA reads as TGCAGTGCTTCCGGACTAGCGGGGGTAGAGGCAGATACGCAGTATTTT.

This chain connects TRBV18 to TRBJ1-1, with D maybe TRBD1 (6 bases). The V and J ends lost 2 bases and 2 bases respectively, with 9 bases between them. The length of the CDR3 is 14 residues. Germline values: CDR1 KGHSH, CDR2 LQKENI. The CDR3 sequence: CASSPAQGNTEAFF. The CDR3 bases are TGTGCCAGCTCACCAGCACAGGGAAACACTGAAGCTTTCTTT.

This chain links TRBV6-2 or TRBV6-3 with TRBJ2-5, with 8 bases fitting TRBD2. The CDR3 extends over 16 amino acids. The V gene's germline CDR1 is MNHEY and CDR2 SVGEGT. With 0 bases clipped from V and 2 bases from J, the junction kept 5 bases outside the gene matches. Written as DNA, the CDR3 is TGTGCCAGCAGTTACTCTGGTAGCGGGGCACAAGAGACCCAGTACTTC. Translation: CASSYSGSGAQETQYF.

This clonotype was detected only a few times. The V gene is TRBV6-5, the J gene TRBJ1-4; 8 bases match TRBD1. The CDR3 contains 16 residues. J was trimmed by 1 base and V by 2 bases; bases with no gene match: 3. Germline CDR1 reads MNHEY; CDR2 reads SVGAGI. The CDR3 protein is CASSYGQGLTNEKLFF. DNA for the CDR3: TGTGCCAGCAGTTACGGACAGGGTTTAACTAATGAAAAACTGTTTTTT.

This clonotype has a count of ten or more. The rearrangement joins TRBV7-6 to TRBJ2-2; D possibly uses TRBD1 or TRBD2 (6 bases each). Germline V gene data show CDR1 as SGHVS and CDR2 as FNYEAQ. CDR3 length: 18 amino acids. V lost 4 bases to trimming and J lost 1 base, with 19 bases between them. CDR3 in DNA: TGTGCCAGCAGCTCGATTAGGGGGGACGCACAGAACACCGGGGAGCTGTTTTTT. Its translation is CASSSIRGDAQNTGELFF.

This clonotype has just a few counts. The chain employs TRBV7-6 and TRBJ2-1, with a tentative D call TRBD1 (6 bases). This CDR3 comprises 16 residues. Trimming pared 1 base from V and 6 bases from J, leaving 16 bases between. Per germline, CDR1 SGHVS and CDR2 FNYEAQ. CDR3 region: CASSLVRWGRSNEQFF. DNA for the CDR3: TGTGCCAGCAGCTTAGTTAGGTGGGGGCGGAGCAATGAGCAGTTCTTC.

This clonotype has just a few counts. The V gene is TRBV4-2, the J gene TRBJ2-7; 10 bases map to TRBD2. The CDR3 totals 16 residues. V shed 3 bases and J 0 bases; nucleotides not matched to a gene: 5. Germline assignment: CDR1 LGHNA and CDR2 YNFKEQ. CDR3 loop: CASSHSSGRGSYEQYF. The CDR3 DNA reads TGTGCCAGCAGCCACTCTAGCGGGAGAGGCTCCTACGAGCAGTACTTC.

This clonotype turned up a few times. The chain links TRBV5-6 to TRBJ2-7; D gene ambiguous. Trimming cost V 1 base and J 2 bases, with 4 bases left between them. Germline V gene data show CDR1 as SGHDT and CDR2 as YYEEEE. The CDR3 totals 12 residues. The DNA of the CDR3 is TGTGCCAGCAGCTTGTCACCCTACGAGCAGTACTTC. This codes for CASSLSPYEQYF.

This clonotype was found many times. The chain has TRBV5-4 and TRBJ2-1, with a weak D call TRBD1 (6 bases). The CDR3 covers 15 residues. V was clipped by 4 bases and J by 6 bases, with 17 bases between them. Germline values: CDR1 SGHNT, CDR2 YYREEE (reference sequence). The CDR3 DNA follows: TGTGCCAGCAGCCCCCGTGGGGGCTGGAGCAATGAGCAGTTCTTC. It is translated as CASSPRGGWSNEQFF. The full variable domain, its missing parts supplied by reference TRBV5-4 and TRBJ2-1, is ETGVTQSPTHLIKTRGQQVTLRCSSQSGHNTVSWYQQALGQGPQFIFQYYREEENGRGNFPPRFSGLQFPNYSSELNVNALELDDSALYLCASSPRGGWSNEQFFGPGTRLTVL.

V is TRBV30 and J is TRBJ2-7, with TRBD2 identical over 7 bases. After removal of 4 bases from V and 3 bases from J, the junction contained 9 bases not matched to a gene. The CDR3 is 14 amino acids. CDR1 is GTSNPN, CDR2 SVGIG, per germline (reference sequence). The CDR3 bases are TGTGCCTGGAACCTGCCGGGACTACTCTACGAGCAGTACTTC. Encoded protein: CAWNLPGLLYEQYF.

The chain joins TRBV12-5 to TRBJ1-3; 8 nucleotides agree with TRBD1. CDR1 and CDR2 from the germline V gene are LGHNT and FRNRAP. The V and J ends lost 5 bases and 0 bases, in that order; junction bases with no gene match: 6. The CDR3 totals 16 residues. The CDR3 spells CASGAGTGGSGNTIYF. DNA for the CDR3: TGTGCTAGTGGTGCCGGAACAGGGGGCTCTGGAAACACCATATATTTT. Drawing the rest from reference TRBV12-5 and TRBJ1-3, the complete variable domain is DARVTQTPRHKVTEMGQEVTMRCQPILGHNTVFWYRQTMMQGLELLAYFRNRAPLDDSGMPKDRFSAEMPDATLATLKIQPSEPRDSAVYFCASGAGTGGSGNTIYFGEGSWLTVV.

In its sample, this clonotype was seen a few times. The V and J genes are TRBV19 and TRBJ2-1; D could derive from TRBD1 or TRBD2 (5 bases each). Trimming took off 1 base at V and 4 bases at J, with 11 bases between the two ends. This CDR3 contains 15 residues. The germline CDR1 and CDR2 sequences are LNHDA and SQIVND (reference sequence). As DNA, the CDR3 is TGTGCCAGTAGTATAGGTGGGGACCTTTACAATGAGCAGTTCTTC. Translation gives CASSIGGDLYNEQFF.

The chain links TRBV7-8 to TRBJ1-2; 9 nucleotides align to TRBD1. V lost 8 bases, J lost 8 bases, and 9 bases stayed unmatched. CDR3 length: 13 residues. From germline, CDR1 is SGHVS and CDR2 FQNEAQ. CDR3 amino acids: CASLNRGRDGYTF. As DNA, the CDR3 is TGTGCCAGCCTAAACAGGGGGCGAGACGGCTACACCTTC.

This clonotype was observed a few times. The chain uses TRBV18 and TRBJ2-7; D is perhaps TRBD2 (6 bases). CDR1 KGHSH and CDR2 LQKENI come from the germline V gene. V gave up 3 bases and J gave up 2 bases, with 11 bases separating them. This CDR3 region has 14 residues. The CDR3: CASSPRDSTYEQYF. The CDR3 nucleotides read TGTGCCAGCTCACCCCGGGACTCTACCTACGAGCAGTACTTC.

J is TRBJ2-7 and V is TRBV7-6, with TRBD1 as a possible D gene (5 bases). V lost 5 bases, J lost 3 bases, and 14 bases lay in between. The CDR3 covers 14 residues. Germline V gene lookup returns CDR1 SGHVS and CDR2 FNYEAQ. CDR3 DNA sequence: TGTGCCAGCAGCACTTTACCAAGGGGCTACGAGCAGTACTTC. It yields the protein CASSTLPRGYEQYF.

The chain uses TRBV4-1 and TRBJ2-7, with D unresolved. The CDR3 loop spans 14 amino acids. The germline CDR1 and CDR2 sequences are MGHRA and YSYEKL. V was trimmed by 6 bases and J by 1 base, leaving 13 bases between them. This CDR3 reads CASRDRAQSYEQYF. The CDR3 DNA is TGCGCCAGCAGGGACCGGGCCCAGTCCTACGAGCAGTACTTC.

The chain joins TRBV7-9 to TRBJ1-1, with D possibly TRBD1 on 6 matching bases. CDR3 length equals 13 residues. The germline gives CDR1 SEHNR, CDR2 FQNEAQ (reference sequence). V was clipped by 3 bases and J by 3 bases, with 8 bases between them. The CDR3 region has the DNA TGTGCCAGCAGCTTCGACAGGTACACTGAAGCTTTCTTT. Protein: CASSFDRYTEAFF.

The chain recombines TRBV6-5 with TRBJ1-5, with D unresolved. With 6 bases removed from V and 0 bases from J, the gap between germline ends came to 9 bases. This CDR3 comprises 14 residues. Per the germline V gene, CDR1 is MNHEY and CDR2 is SVGAGI. The CDR3 loop reads CASSNRHSNQPQHF. In DNA form, the CDR3 reads TGTGCCAGCAGCAATAGACATAGCAATCAGCCCCAGCATTTT.

This clonotype was counted only a few times. The chain has TRBV7-9 and TRBJ2-3, with 9 bases lining up with TRBD2. The junction had 11 bases not matched to a gene; V was cut back by 3 bases and J by 7 bases. Germline CDR1 reads SEHNR; CDR2 reads FQNEAQ (reference sequence). This CDR3 has 16 residues. CDR3 protein: CASSFSSREGPYTQYF. In nucleotides, the CDR3 is TGTGCCAGCAGCTTCAGTTCGCGGGAGGGCCCGTATACGCAGTATTTT.

V gene TRBV5-1 combines with J gene TRBJ1-2, with 8 positions matching TRBD1. V lost 4 bases and J lost 3; bases outside the gene matches: 14. CDR1 and CDR2 from the germline V gene are SGHRS and YFSETQ. The CDR3 contains 17 residues. CDR3 protein: CASSPTGTGSPDYGYTF. As DNA, the CDR3 is TGCGCCAGCAGCCCGACTGGGACAGGCTCTCCCGACTATGGCTACACCTTC.

This clonotype was seen a few times. The chain recombines TRBV7-9 with TRBJ1-2; D not resolved. The germline V gene has CDR1 SEHNR and CDR2 FQNEAQ (reference sequence). The CDR3 sequence is 15 residues long. The V gene lost 3 bases and the J gene lost 4 bases, with 15 bases spanning the gap. The CDR3 loop reads CASSLTGVRSYGYTF. The CDR3 nucleotides read TGTGCCAGCAGCTTGACTGGGGTCAGGAGCTATGGCTACACCTTC. Looking up the rest from reference TRBV7-9 and TRBJ1-2 gives the full variable domain: DTGVSQNPRHKITKRGQNVTFRCDPISEHNRLYWYRQTLGQGPEFLTYFQNEAQLEKSRLLSDRFSAERPKGSFSTLEIQRTEQGDSAMYLCASSLTGVRSYGYTFGSGTRLTVV.

This clonotype was seen ten or more times. The rearrangement joins TRBV6-5 to TRBJ2-3; D possibly matches TRBD1 or TRBD2 (6 bases each). Germline assignment: CDR1 MNHEY and CDR2 SVGAGI. V gave up 6 bases and J gave up 3 bases, with 13 bases separating them. The CDR3 is 14 residues long. The DNA for the CDR3 is TGTGCCAGCAGCTACGGGGGCGGAACAGATACGCAGTATTTT. Translating it yields CASSYGGGTDTQYF.

The V gene is TRBV19, the J gene TRBJ1-1, with D possibly matching TRBD1 (5 bases). The CDR3 has 15 amino acids. Germline assignment: CDR1 LNHDA and CDR2 SQIVND (reference sequence). The V end lost 7 bases, the J end lost 5 bases, and 20 bases lay between the germline ends. CDR3 region: CASNQARAGRTEAFF. DNA of the CDR3: TGTGCCAGTAACCAAGCCAGGGCCGGGAGAACTGAAGCTTTCTTT.

The chain couples TRBV5-1 to TRBJ2-7; D unresolved. V was shortened by 0 bases and J by 1 base, with 8 bases between the two germline ends. The germline V gene has CDR1 SGHRS and CDR2 YFSETQ. This CDR3 comprises 14 residues. The CDR3 protein is CASSLAYGSYEQYF. The CDR3 DNA reads TGCGCCAGCAGCTTGGCGTACGGATCCTACGAGCAGTACTTC.